The 15 T cell receptor beta chains in this list originate from one sample, sequenced in a study of blood T cell repertoires in COVID-19. Produced via immunoSEQ multiplex PCR; TCRdb's table is partial and in-frame only. The sample shows 45,000 to 60,000 clones, around 92% of them seen only once. Sequenced input: peripheral blood. Receptor source: a human donor in a cohort sampled during active COVID-19.

The chain couples TRBV7-2 to TRBJ2-1; 7 nucleotides align to TRBD2. In germline, CDR1 is SGHTA, CDR2 FQGNSA. Unmatched junction bases numbered 13, after V lost 1 base and J lost 10 bases. The CDR3 length is 16 residues. The CDR3 loop is CASSLDGGSRFGEQFF. The CDR3 coding sequence is TGTGCCAGCAGCTTAGATGGCGGGAGCAGGTTTGGAGAGCAGTTCTTC. The complete variable domain, with remaining parts taken from reference TRBV7-2 and TRBJ2-1, reads GAGVSQSPSNKVTEKGKDVELRCDPISGHTALYWYRQSLGQGLEFLIYFQGNSAPDKSGLPSDRFSAERTGGSVSTLTIQRTQQEDSAVYLCASSLDGGSRFGEQFFGPGTRLTVL.

This chain joins TRBV4-3 and TRBJ2-1, with 13 bases identical to TRBD2. This CDR3 spans 17 amino acids. The V and J ends lost 3 bases and 4 bases, in that order; junction bases with no gene match: 6. The V gene's germline CDR1 is LGHNA and CDR2 YSLEER. CDR3 loop: CASSQGLAGTVYNEQFF. Written as DNA, the CDR3 is TGCGCCAGCAGCCAGGGACTAGCGGGGACCGTATACAATGAGCAGTTCTTC.

This sequence joins TRBV4-3 and TRBJ2-7, with 9 positions matching TRBD2. Germline values: CDR1 LGHNA, CDR2 YSLEER. The CDR3 contains 16 residues. The J segment lost 1 base and the V segment lost 0 bases, leaving 4 bases of the junction unmatched. CDR3 sequence reads: CASSQDVLAGSYEQYF. CDR3 nucleotide sequence: TGCGCCAGCAGCCAAGATGTCCTAGCGGGGTCCTACGAGCAGTACTTC.

The J gene is TRBJ1-3, the V gene TRBV19; 9 nucleotides align to TRBD1. Germline values: CDR1 LNHDA, CDR2 SQIVND (reference sequence). The CDR3 covers 12 residues. Unmatched junction bases numbered 3, after V lost 8 bases and J lost 7 bases. This CDR3 is CASQTGGNTIYF. The CDR3 region has the DNA TGTGCCAGTCAGACAGGGGGGAACACCATATATTTT.

The J gene is TRBJ1-5, the V gene TRBV4-1; 8 positions match TRBD1. V lost 1 base, J lost 0 bases, and 14 bases stayed unmatched. The germline gives CDR1 MGHRA, CDR2 YSYEKL. The CDR3 consists of 20 residues. The chain's CDR3 is CASSQARGGTGPYSNQPQHF. The CDR3 DNA is TGCGCCAGCAGCCAAGCAAGAGGGGGGACAGGACCTTATAGCAATCAGCCCCAGCATTTT.

By share of the sample, this clone is medium-sized (0.01 to 0.1%). V is TRBV13 and J is TRBJ2-2; a weak D match, TRBD1 (5 bases). V shed 5 bases and J shed 2 bases, with 18 bases lying between them. Germline lookup yields CDR1 PRHDT and CDR2 FYEKMQ (reference sequence). The CDR3 covers 17 residues. In DNA form, the CDR3 reads TGTGCCAGCAGCCAACAGACAGCTACACTCAACACCGGGGAGCTGTTTTTT. Encoded protein: CASSQQTATLNTGELFF.

This clone appeared once. This chain connects TRBV11-2 to TRBJ1-4; 7 bases align to TRBD1. The germline gives CDR1 SGHAT, CDR2 FQNNGV. The CDR3 totals 15 residues. Germline trimming cut 4 bases from V and 6 bases from J; bases unmatched to any gene: 8. The CDR3 nucleotides are TGTGCCAGCAGCTCCGGTAGGAGGGGGCATGAAAAACTGTTTTTT. This translates into CASSSGRRGHEKLFF. The full variable domain, its missing parts supplied by reference TRBV11-2 and TRBJ1-4, is EAGVAQSPRYKIIEKRQSVAFWCNPISGHATLYWYQQILGQGPKLLIQFQNNGVVDDSQLPKDRFSAERLKGVDSTLKIQPAKLEDSAVYLCASSSGRRGHEKLFFGSGTQLSVL.

As regards this clone: An end of the junction differs from the germline gene, which may be a read error. The J gene is TRBJ2-7, the V gene TRBV7-8, with 9 bases fitting TRBD1. This CDR3 has 14 residues. Germline loops: CDR1 SGHVS, CDR2 FQNEAQ. The CDR3 region has the DNA TGTGCCGGCAGCGCAGGACAGGGGCCCTACGAGCAGTACTTC. It codes for CAGSAGQGPYEQYF.

This clone occurred once. This chain connects TRBV4-3 to TRBJ2-1; 14 nucleotides agree with TRBD2. The CDR3 has 17 amino acids. CDR1 is LGHNA, CDR2 YSLEER, per germline. V gave up 4 bases and J gave up 6 bases; unmatched junction bases: 8. CDR3 nucleotides: TGCGCCAGCAGCCGAACCGGGACTAGCGGGAGCGGCAATGAGCAGTTCTTC. This sequence encodes CASSRTGTSGSGNEQFF.

This chain uses TRBV6-6 with TRBJ2-3; perhaps TRBD2 as D (6 bases). This CDR3 is built from 14 residues. Trimming cost V 1 base and J 5 bases, with 10 bases left between them. Germline CDR1 is MNHNY and CDR2 is SVGAGI (reference sequence). The chain's CDR3 is CASSYLLAQDTQYF. The CDR3 coding sequence is TGTGCCAGCAGTTACTTGCTAGCGCAAGATACGCAGTATTTT.

The chain recombines TRBV28 with TRBJ2-7; 9 positions agree with TRBD1. V shed 5 bases and J 3 bases; nucleotides not matched to a gene: 11. Germline CDR1 MDHEN, CDR2 SYDVKM. The CDR3 runs 16 residues. CDR3 nucleotide sequence: TGTGCCAGCAGTCGCCTTCCTCCGGGACAGGGCTACGAGCAGTACTTC. It translates to CASSRLPPGQGYEQYF.

J is TRBJ1-5 and V is TRBV5-6; D is unresolved. The CDR3 loop spans 16 amino acids. With 0 bases removed from V and 9 bases from J, the gap between germline ends came to 19 bases. Germline V CDR1 and CDR2: SGHDT, YYEEEE. The CDR3 DNA reads TGTGCCAGCAGCTTGGGAGGTTGGAGGGTAGGTGGGCCCCAGCATTTT. Protein: CASSLGGWRVGGPQHF.

The chain joins TRBV11-2 to TRBJ2-4, with 8 bases aligning to TRBD1. This CDR3 comprises 16 residues. Germline trimming cut 5 bases from V and 1 base from J; bases unmatched to any gene: 7. The germline V gene encodes CDR1 SGHAT and CDR2 FQNNGV. The CDR3: CASSQNRGSAKNIQYF. The CDR3 DNA reads TGTGCCAGCAGCCAAAACAGGGGGTCGGCCAAAAACATTCAGTACTTC.

This chain connects TRBV4-1 to TRBJ2-1; D is perhaps TRBD2 (6 bases). Trimming stripped 5 bases from V and 8 bases from J, with 22 bases between. The CDR3 covers 16 residues. Germline loops: CDR1 MGHRA, CDR2 YSYEKL. The CDR3 sequence is CASSTRAWRGVDEQFF. The CDR3 DNA reads as TGCGCCAGCAGCACCCGGGCGTGGAGGGGAGTTGATGAGCAGTTCTTC.

The chain recombines TRBV5-5 with TRBJ1-4; perhaps TRBD1 as D (5 bases). Trimming shortened V by 0 bases and J by 4 bases, and 10 bases separated the two germline ends. CDR1 is SGHKS, CDR2 YYEKEE, per germline (reference sequence). The CDR3 sequence is 15 residues long. The CDR3: CASSLDDRYNEKLFF. For the CDR3, the DNA is TGTGCCAGCAGCTTGGACGACAGATATAATGAAAAACTGTTTTTT.